One sample yielded the 29 T cell receptor beta chains listed below, sequenced in a study of blood T cell repertoires in COVID-19. TCRdb keeps only in-frame clones here, not all; method: immunoSEQ multiplex PCR. Of 250,000 to 300,000 clones listed, just over 90% are singletons. Sequenced: peripheral blood. The receptors come from a woman in her twenties or thirties with COVID-19, enrolled during active disease.

The V gene is TRBV28, the J gene TRBJ2-7; 10 bases match TRBD2. Germline-derived CDR1 and CDR2 are MDHEN and SYDVKM. CDR3 length equals 15 residues. Germline trimming cut 3 bases from V and 4 bases from J; bases unmatched to any gene: 6. In nucleotides, the CDR3 is TGTGCCAGCAGTTTCGTCGGGACTAGCGCGTACGAGCAGTACTTC. Translation gives CASSFVGTSAYEQYF.

The chain has TRBV5-4 and TRBJ1-4; 8 bases match TRBD1. The CDR3 consists of 15 residues. Trimming cost V 4 bases and J 2 bases; bases outside gene matches: 4. Germline V gene lookup returns CDR1 SGHNT and CDR2 YYREEE (reference sequence). CDR3 DNA sequence: TGTGCCAGCAGCCAAGGACAGGGTACTAATGAAAAACTGTTTTTT. Its translation is CASSQGQGTNEKLFF.

For the CDR3, the DNA is TGTGCCAGCAGCTCCCCTAGCGGAGGGGAGACCCAGTACTTC. It yields the protein CASSSPSGGETQYF. The chain uses TRBV5-4 and TRBJ2-5; 7 bases map to TRBD2. The CDR3 has 14 amino acids. Trimming removed 3 bases from V and 5 bases from J; junction bases left unmatched: 7. CDR1 is SGHNT, CDR2 YYREEE, per germline (reference sequence).

V gene TRBV18 combines with J gene TRBJ1-5, with D maybe TRBD1 (6 bases). There are 15 residues in the CDR3. The V and J ends lost 3 bases and 4 bases respectively, with 13 bases between them. The germline V gene has CDR1 KGHSH and CDR2 LQKENI. The DNA for the CDR3 is TGTGCCAGCTCACCCTGGACAGACCGGAATCAGCCCCAGCATTTT. Protein sequence: CASSPWTDRNQPQHF.

The chain carries TRBV6-5 and TRBJ1-1; 9 bases match TRBD1. This CDR3 contains 15 residues. Trimming cost V 5 bases and J 1 base; bases outside gene matches: 5. The germline CDR1 and CDR2 sequences are MNHEY and SVGAGI. The CDR3 DNA reads TGTGCCAGCAGTACTCGGACAGGGGCGAACACTGAAGCTTTCTTT. Encoded protein: CASSTRTGANTEAFF.

The chain links TRBV25-1 to TRBJ1-6; TRBD1 matches 8 bases. CDR1 is MGHDK, CDR2 SYGVNS, per germline. The CDR3 consists of 16 residues. The V and J ends lost 4 bases and 7 bases, in that order; junction bases with no gene match: 9. For the CDR3, the DNA is TGTGCCAGCAGTGGTACCGGGACAGGTTGGAATTCACCCCTCCACTTT. It yields the protein CASSGTGTGWNSPLHF.

This clone was seen more than once but under ten times. This rearrangement joins TRBV30 to TRBJ2-2; no definite D call. Per the germline V gene, CDR1 is GTSNPN and CDR2 is SVGIG (reference sequence). The CDR3 covers 12 residues. Trimming stripped 3 bases from V and 9 bases from J, with 11 bases between. The CDR3 coding sequence is TGTGCCTGGAGACCCCTTGAGCGGGAGCTGTTTTTT. Its protein is CAWRPLERELFF.

The CDR3 nucleotides are TGCGCCAGCAGCCAAGGAAGCGGGAGTAACACCGGGGAGCTGTTTTTT. This encodes CASSQGSGSNTGELFF. The chain carries TRBV5-1 and TRBJ2-2, with TRBD2 identical over 8 bases. V was clipped by 4 bases and J by 2 bases; unmatched bases: 7. CDR1 and CDR2 (germline): SGHRS, YFSETQ. The CDR3 is made up of 16 amino acids.

The rearrangement joins TRBV7-9 to TRBJ2-5; 7 positions match TRBD2. This CDR3 has 15 amino acids. Germline CDR1 reads SEHNR; CDR2 reads FQNEAQ (reference sequence). Losses at the gene ends were 5 bases for V and 2 bases for J; bases not matched to a gene: 8. CDR3 region: CASSGGDGQQETQYF. CDR3 nucleotides: TGTGCCAGCAGCGGGGGGGACGGACAACAAGAGACCCAGTACTTC.

This chain uses TRBV3-1 (or the pseudogene TRBV3-2) with TRBJ2-1, with TRBD2 matching 10 bases. V dropped 3 bases and J dropped 7; count of bases not matched to a gene: 12. CDR1 LGHDT and CDR2 YNNKEL come from the germline V gene (reference sequence). The CDR3 is made up of 17 amino acids. The CDR3 sequence is CASSQEKAGGPSNEQFF. The CDR3 coding sequence is TGTGCCAGCAGCCAGGAAAAAGCGGGAGGGCCTAGTAATGAGCAGTTCTTC.

The J gene is TRBJ1-1, the V gene TRBV29-1; the D is unclear. The V end was cut by 3 bases, the J end by 4 bases, with 12 bases between. The V gene's germline CDR1 is SQVTM and CDR2 ANQGSEA. The CDR3 contains 13 residues. DNA of the CDR3: TGCAGCGTTGATGAGGGCGGTGCCACTGAAGCTTTCTTT. This codes for CSVDEGGATEAFF.

This clone was detected once. The chain couples TRBV6-2 or TRBV6-3 to TRBJ1-6, with D tentatively TRBD1 (6 bases). This CDR3 region has 14 residues. CDR1 and CDR2 (germline): MNHEY, SVGEGT. V was clipped by 2 bases and J by 8 bases, with 10 bases between them. The CDR3 is CASSYRGMDSPLHF. The CDR3 nucleotides are TGTGCCAGCAGTTACAGGGGGATGGATTCACCCCTCCACTTT.

This clone was seen a single time. V and J are TRBV27 and TRBJ1-5, with D possibly TRBD1 on 5 matching bases. With 0 bases removed from V and 6 bases from J, the gap between germline ends came to 9 bases. This CDR3 is built from 14 residues. CDR1 MNHEY and CDR2 SMNVEV come from the germline V gene (reference sequence). The CDR3 bases are TGTGCCAGCAGTTTATCCGACAGTTTTCAGCCCCAGCATTTT. This sequence encodes CASSLSDSFQPQHF.

The V and J genes are TRBV6-6 and TRBJ2-2; 10 bases are shared with TRBD2. The germline CDR1 and CDR2 sequences are MNHNY and SVGAGI (reference sequence). J lost 4 bases, V lost 5 bases, and 1 base had no gene match. This CDR3 is 14 amino acids long. CDR3 residues: CASSEREGTGELFF. The CDR3 coding sequence is TGTGCCAGCAGTGAGCGGGAGGGCACCGGGGAGCTGTTTTTT.

The CDR3 region has the DNA TGTGCCAGCAGTTCTACCGGGACAGCCACCTACGAGCAGTACTTC. As protein: CASSSTGTATYEQYF. This chain connects TRBV28 to TRBJ2-7, with 7 bases lining up with TRBD1. The germline V gene encodes CDR1 MDHEN and CDR2 SYDVKM. The CDR3 contains 15 residues. Trimming took 4 bases from V and 2 from J; bases not matched to a gene: 8.

The V gene is TRBV6-5, the J gene TRBJ2-7; tentative D call: TRBD1 (5 bases). The CDR3 runs to 13 residues. CDR1 and CDR2 (germline): MNHEY, SVGAGI. V lost 7 bases and J lost 1, with 11 bases in between. The CDR3 bases are TGTGCCAGCACCGTGGGGCAGTCCTACGAGCAGTACTTC. It yields the protein CASTVGQSYEQYF.

This chain links TRBV5-1 with TRBJ2-6; the D is unclear. The CDR3 runs to 17 residues. V was trimmed by 0 bases and J by 1 base, leaving 11 bases between them. Germline CDR1 SGHRS, CDR2 YFSETQ. CDR3 sequence: CASSLGVRISGANVLTF. In nucleotides, the CDR3 is TGCGCCAGCAGCTTGGGAGTCAGGATATCTGGGGCCAACGTCCTGACTTTC.

V and J are TRBV7-9 and TRBJ2-5, with D perhaps matching TRBD2 (5 bases). This CDR3 is built from 16 residues. The V gene's germline CDR1 is SEHNR and CDR2 FQNEAQ (reference sequence). Trimming took 1 base from V and 5 from J, leaving 17 bases between them. The DNA for the CDR3 is TGTGCCAGCAGCTTAGGGCTAGCCATGAGATTGGAGACCCAGTACTTC. Residues: CASSLGLAMRLETQYF.

The chain joins TRBV7-8 to TRBJ2-5; TRBD1 might be the D (5 bases). This CDR3 spans 14 amino acids. The V gene lost 5 bases and the J gene lost 5 bases, with 15 bases spanning the gap. Germline V gene data show CDR1 as SGHVS and CDR2 as FQNEAQ. The CDR3 nucleotides read TGTGCCAGCAGCCCTAGGACATTCGGGGAGACCCAGTACTTC. Protein: CASSPRTFGETQYF.

This clone was found once. The gene calls are TRBV2 and TRBJ1-2; the match to TRBD1 covers 7 bases. The CDR3 is 15 amino acids. The germline gives CDR1 SNHLY, CDR2 FYNNEI. V trimming: 6 bases; J trimming: 5 bases; junction bases outside the gene matches: 12. The CDR3, as DNA: TGTGCCAGCAGCATACCGACAGGGTCGGCTTATGGCTACACCTTC. Its translation is CASSIPTGSAYGYTF.

The sample holds one count of this clone. The gene calls are TRBV7-9 and TRBJ1-5; TRBD1 is a possible D gene (6 bases). Trimming took off 7 bases at V and 5 bases at J, with 12 bases between the two ends. This CDR3 comprises 13 residues. The V gene's germline CDR1 is SEHNR and CDR2 FQNEAQ (reference sequence). CDR3 loop: CASKGETDQPQHF. CDR3 sequence (DNA): TGTGCCAGCAAGGGGGAAACCGATCAGCCCCAGCATTTT.

The V gene is TRBV6-4, the J gene TRBJ2-3; maybe TRBD2 (6 bases). Trimming cost V 2 bases and J 8 bases, with 14 bases left between them. The CDR3 length is 14 residues. Germline V CDR1 and CDR2: MRHNA, SNTAGT. Here the CDR3 reads CASSDDGGTGTQYF. The CDR3 DNA follows: TGTGCCAGCAGTGACGATGGGGGGACGGGTACGCAGTATTTT.

The chain recombines TRBV30 with TRBJ1-2; weak D call: TRBD1 (6 bases). This CDR3 region has 12 residues. V dropped 1 base and J dropped 5 bases, with 8 bases sitting between them. Germline V lookup: CDR1 GTSNPN, CDR2 SVGIG (reference sequence). CDR3 bases: TGTGCCTGGAGTGGAGGACAGTATGGCTACACCTTC. It specifies CAWSGGQYGYTF.

This sequence joins TRBV4-2 and TRBJ1-6; 12 nucleotides agree with TRBD1. This CDR3 has 15 residues. V lost 4 bases and J lost 10; bases outside the gene matches: 5. Germline-derived CDR1 and CDR2 are LGHNA and YNFKEQ. The CDR3 nucleotides are TGTGCCAGCAGCCCCCGGGACAGGGGGCAATCACCCCTCCACTTT. Amino acid sequence: CASSPRDRGQSPLHF.

V is TRBV5-1 and J is TRBJ2-1; 8 nucleotides line up with TRBD1. The CDR3 length is 15 residues. Germline V gene lookup returns CDR1 SGHRS and CDR2 YFSETQ. V lost 4 bases to trimming and J lost 7 bases; unmatched junction nucleotides: 10. CDR3 bases: TGCGCCAGCAGCCAAATTCAGGGGGCGGAGAATGAGCAGTTCTTC. It specifies CASSQIQGAENEQFF. Variable domain in full (rest from reference TRBV5-1 and TRBJ2-1): KAGVTQTPRYLIKTRGQQVTLSCSPISGHRSVSWYQQTPGQGLQFLFEYFSETQRNKGNFPGRFSGRQFSNSRSEMNVSTLELGDSALYLCASSQIQGAENEQFFGPGTRLTVL.

The chain couples TRBV7-2 to TRBJ2-7, with D tentatively TRBD2 (6 bases). The CDR3 contains 14 residues. CDR1 and CDR2 (germline): SGHTA, FQGNSA. With 0 bases removed from V and 5 bases from J, the gap between germline ends came to 11 bases. CDR3 DNA: TGTGCCAGCAGCTTAGCTGGAGGGTTGCACGAGCAGTACTTC. Protein product: CASSLAGGLHEQYF.

This chain links TRBV6-4 with TRBJ2-2, with no clear D. Germline V gene data show CDR1 as MRHNA and CDR2 as SNTAGT. This CDR3 spans 13 amino acids. V gave up 2 bases and J gave up 4 bases, with 5 bases separating them. The CDR3 sequence: CASSDRVTGELFF. CDR3 coding DNA: TGTGCCAGCAGTGACCGGGTCACCGGGGAGCTGTTTTTT.

The V and J genes are TRBV7-2 and TRBJ2-1, with 13 bases identical to TRBD2. CDR1 SGHTA and CDR2 FQGNSA come from the germline V gene. This CDR3 contains 16 residues. With 6 bases clipped from V and 5 bases from J, the junction kept 7 bases outside the gene matches. The CDR3 spells CASRFPGLAGNNEQFF. As DNA, the CDR3 is TGTGCCAGCAGATTCCCGGGACTAGCGGGGAACAATGAGCAGTTCTTC.

This clone showed up just a few times. This chain connects TRBV14 to TRBJ1-2; perhaps TRBD1 as D (5 bases). CDR3 length: 13 residues. Trimming took off 4 bases at V and 7 bases at J, with 13 bases between the two ends. The germline gives CDR1 SGHDN, CDR2 FVKESK. CDR3 DNA sequence: TGTGCCAGCAGCCCCGCCAGGGTTGCTGGCTACACCTTC. Its translation: CASSPARVAGYTF.